Following are 31 T cell receptor beta chains from one sample sequenced in a study of molecular identifiers for immune sequencing clone quantification. From the PCR reads, TCRdb called clonotypes with MiXCR, one entry per CDR3 protein. The data hold some 9,000 distinct CDR3 sequences, with roughly an eighth observed a single time. Sequencing was performed on naive CD8+ T cells from blood, with Jurkat cell RNA spiked in. Subset of the sample: FACS-sorted CD8+CD4-CCR7+CD45RA+ naive T cells. Receptor source: a human donor in good health. Some libraries in this study had Jurkat cell RNA spiked in.

This clonotype was picked up many times. The chain couples TRBV10-3 to TRBJ2-3, with 10 bases lining up with TRBD2. Germline loops: CDR1 ENHRY, CDR2 SYGVKD. The J segment lost 5 bases and the V segment lost 11 bases, leaving 16 bases of the junction unmatched. This CDR3 has 16 residues. The CDR3 spells CAGSPASGGVGDTQYF. The CDR3 DNA sequence: TGTGCCGGGAGCCCGGCAAGCGGGGGGGTTGGAGATACGCAGTATTTT.

This clonotype came up many times. This chain connects TRBV9 to TRBJ2-7; 10 bases align to TRBD1. Germline lookup yields CDR1 SGDLS and CDR2 YYNGEE. This CDR3 spans 15 amino acids. V dropped 4 bases and J dropped 1; count of bases not matched to a gene: 5. The DNA for the CDR3 is TGTGCCAGCAGCCCCGGGACAGGGGCTTCCTACGAGCAGTACTTC. Residues: CASSPGTGASYEQYF.

This clonotype was counted between two and nine times. The J gene is TRBJ2-7, the V gene TRBV13, with a possible D match to TRBD1 (6 bases). V was cut by 6 bases and J by 1 base, with 22 bases left in between. CDR3 size: 17 residues. In germline, CDR1 is PRHDT, CDR2 FYEKMQ (reference sequence). CDR3 residues: CASSLGVGAVSSYEQYF. The CDR3 DNA sequence: TGTGCCAGCAGTTTGGGTGTGGGGGCTGTTTCTTCCTACGAGCAGTACTTC.

There are many counts of this clonotype. V is TRBV19 and J is TRBJ2-1; TRBD2 matches 10 bases. Germline V gene lookup returns CDR1 LNHDA and CDR2 SQIVND (reference sequence). J was trimmed by 0 bases and V by 5 bases; bases with no gene match: 4. The CDR3 covers 16 residues. CDR3 DNA sequence: TGTGCCAGTAGTTGGGCTAGCGGGAGCTCCTACAATGAGCAGTTCTTC. Translating it yields CASSWASGSSYNEQFF.

Comment on this clonotype: A junction boundary mismatches the germline segment, possibly from a read error. The chain is built from TRBV4-2 and TRBJ2-7; 9 positions match TRBD2. CDR1 LGHNA and CDR2 YNFKEQ come from the germline V gene. This CDR3 is built from 18 residues. CDR3 in DNA: TGTGCCAGCGGCCAATTAGGGGTTGATGCTAGCGGGACCTACGAGCAGTACTTC. Protein sequence: CASGQLGVDASGTYEQYF.

This clonotype came up many times. The V call is TRBV5-1, the J call TRBJ2-3; maybe TRBD2 (5 bases). Germline CDR1 SGHRS, CDR2 YFSETQ. The CDR3 sequence is 17 residues long. Between the trimmed V and J ends, which lost 2 bases and 1 base, there was a span of 17 bases. The CDR3 DNA reads as TGCGCCAGCAGCTTTTCTGGGTGGGCAGCGGGCACAGATACGCAGTATTTT. It is translated as CASSFSGWAAGTDTQYF.

This clonotype is labeled medium-sized. V gene TRBV27 combines with J gene TRBJ2-7, with D possibly being TRBD2 (6 bases). V lost 6 bases to trimming and J lost 4 bases, with 22 bases between them. The CDR3 is 16 amino acids. The germline CDR1 and CDR2 sequences are MNHEY and SMNVEV (reference sequence). The CDR3 is CASSPQGGWGVYEQYF. For the CDR3, the DNA is TGTGCCAGCAGCCCTCAGGGAGGCTGGGGGGTTTACGAGCAGTACTTC.

This clonotype occurred a few times. A much larger clone is a single base away; this may be a read error. CDR3 sequence (DNA): TGCAGCTCGCCCGGGCAGGCAATGAATCAAGAGACCCAGTGCTTC. Protein sequence: CSSPGQAMNQETQCF. The chain is built from TRBV29-1 and TRBJ2-5; D is unresolved. The CDR3 totals 15 residues. The V gene's germline CDR1 is SQVTM and CDR2 ANQGSEA.

Within the sample, this clonotype is medium-sized (0.01 to 0.1%). The chain couples TRBV19 to TRBJ2-2; D gene uncertain. The CDR3 is made up of 13 amino acids. The V gene's germline CDR1 is LNHDA and CDR2 SQIVND (reference sequence). Trimming stripped 8 bases from V and 0 bases from J, with 7 bases between. The CDR3 DNA reads as TGTGCCAGTCGGCCTTCGAACACCGGGGAGCTGTTTTTT. Translating gives CASRPSNTGELFF.

This clonotype is categorized as medium-sized. The rearrangement joins TRBV2 to TRBJ2-3; 9 bases align to TRBD1. The CDR3 consists of 15 residues. J gave up 5 bases and V 3 bases, and 6 bases lay outside the gene matches. Germline CDR1 SNHLY, CDR2 FYNNEI. In nucleotides, the CDR3 is TGTGCCAGCAGTGAGGGGACAGGGTGGATAGATACGCAGTATTTT. Protein product: CASSEGTGWIDTQYF.

The sample holds many counts of this clonotype. The rearrangement links TRBV7-2 to TRBJ2-1; no clear D. The CDR3 is 15 amino acids. Germline lookup yields CDR1 SGHTA and CDR2 FQGNSA. With 1 base removed from V and 8 bases from J, the gap between germline ends came to 15 bases. DNA of the CDR3: TGTGCCAGCAGCTTAGTTGTTAGTCGGACGGATGAGCAGTTCTTC. Amino acid sequence: CASSLVVSRTDEQFF.

With regard to this clonotype: A much larger clonotype is one base distant, so this may be a read error. The rearrangement links TRBV4-1 to TRBJ1-5; D perhaps matches TRBD1 (6 bases). V dropped 4 bases and J dropped 0 bases, with 10 bases sitting between them. Germline V gene data show CDR1 as MGHRA and CDR2 as YSYEKL. The CDR3 covers 15 residues. CDR3 DNA sequence: TGCGCCAGCAGCCGGGACAACTGTAGCAATCAGCCCCAGCATTTT. Protein product: CASSRDNCSNQPQHF.

This clonotype is medium-sized. The genes are TRBV20-1 and TRBJ1-1; D is unresolved. The CDR3 has 15 residues. The germline V and J ends were trimmed by 6 bases and 2 bases, with 19 bases remaining between them. Germline values: CDR1 DFQATT, CDR2 SNEGSKA (reference sequence). CDR3 in amino acids: CSAKPRQVVNTEAFF. The CDR3 region has the DNA TGCAGTGCAAAACCACGACAAGTAGTAAACACTGAAGCTTTCTTT.

This clonotype is termed medium-sized. The rearrangement links TRBV13 to TRBJ2-6; possible D gene TRBD2, 6 bases. Germline CDR1 reads PRHDT; CDR2 reads FYEKMQ (reference sequence). V was pared by 4 bases and J by 0 bases, with 13 bases between. The CDR3 is made up of 17 amino acids. The CDR3 DNA follows: TGTGCCAGCAGCTGGAGGGACGGTCCCTCTGGGGCCAACGTCCTGACTTTC. Protein: CASSWRDGPSGANVLTF. Combining the CDR3 with reference TRBV13 and TRBJ2-6 gives the whole variable domain AAGVIQSPRHLIKEKRETATLKCYPIPRHDTVYWYQQGPGQDPQFLISFYEKMQSDKGSIPDRFSAQQFSDYHSELNMSSLELGDSALYFCASSWRDGPSGANVLTFGAGSRLTVL.

This clonotype counts as medium-sized (0.01 to 0.1%). The rearrangement uses TRBV28 and TRBJ2-7; TRBD2 is a possible D gene (5 bases). Germline CDR1 and CDR2: MDHEN and SYDVKM. Trimming took off 6 bases at V and 4 bases at J, with 13 bases between the two ends. This CDR3 has 13 amino acids. CDR3 sequence reads: CASRVQSGYEQYF. Written as DNA, the CDR3 is TGTGCCAGCAGAGTTCAGAGCGGTTACGAGCAGTACTTC. Together with reference TRBV28 and TRBJ2-7, the CDR3 gives the full variable domain: DVKVTQSSRYLVKRTGEKVFLECVQDMDHENMFWYRQDPGLGLRLIYFSYDVKMKEKGDIPEGYSVSREKKERFSLILESASTNQTSMYLCASRVQSGYEQYFGPGTRLTVT.

This clonotype is deemed medium-sized (0.01 to 0.1%). This sequence joins TRBV6-1 and TRBJ1-5; D not certain. The CDR3 has 15 residues. CDR1 is MNHNS, CDR2 SASEGT, per germline. Trimming removed 5 bases at V and 2 bases at J, with 13 bases between. CDR3 nucleotide sequence: TGTGCCAGCAGTCCAAGCGACGTAGGCAATCAGCCCCAGCATTTT. It encodes CASSPSDVGNQPQHF.

This clonotype is classed as medium-sized. J is TRBJ2-3 and V is TRBV9; D gene ambiguous. V gave up 0 bases and J gave up 0 bases, with 14 bases separating them. This CDR3 comprises 17 residues. Germline CDR1 reads SGDLS; CDR2 reads YYNGEE. CDR3 amino acids: CASSVEGPLTSTDTQYF. CDR3 in DNA: TGTGCCAGCAGCGTAGAGGGTCCCCTTACTAGCACAGATACGCAGTATTTT.

Concerning this clonotype itself: This may stem from a read error, because a much larger clone lies one nucleotide away. Here the CDR3 reads CASSLGDYAQYF. The CDR3 bases are TGTGCCAGCAGTTTGGGAGACTACGCGCAGTACTTC. This sequence joins TRBV28 and TRBJ2-7; TRBD2 might be the D (5 bases). CDR1 and CDR2 (germline): MDHEN, SYDVKM. The CDR3 length is 12 residues.

This clonotype is categorized as medium-sized (0.01 to 0.1%). This sequence joins TRBV28 and TRBJ2-5; the D is unclear. Germline V gives CDR1 MDHEN, CDR2 SYDVKM. Deletions cut 5 bases from V and 4 bases from J, with 17 bases between. The CDR3 sequence is 15 residues long. The CDR3 DNA reads as TGTGCCAGCAGTCCATCACGGGCGCATACAGAGACCCAGTACTTC. Amino acid sequence: CASSPSRAHTETQYF.

With respect to this clonotype: A read error may produce the germline difference seen at one junction end. The chain carries TRBV30 and TRBJ2-3; D is possibly TRBD1 or TRBD2 (5 bases each). The germline V gene has CDR1 GTSNPN and CDR2 SVGIG (reference sequence). CDR3 size: 14 residues. The CDR3 reads CAWSVLAPTDTLYF. The CDR3 region has the DNA TGTGCCTGGAGCGTTCTAGCCCCGACAGATACGCTGTATTTT.

The table lists this clonotype with many counts. CDR3 region: CASRLSGNSPLHF. Here the CDR3 DNA reads TGTGCCAGTCGATTGTCGGGTAATTCACCCCTCCACTTT. This sequence joins TRBV19 and TRBJ1-6; D call uncertain. With 8 bases removed from V and 6 bases from J, the gap between germline ends came to 11 bases. The CDR3 sequence is 13 residues long. Germline V gene sequence: CDR1 LNHDA, CDR2 SQIVND (reference sequence).

This clonotype has a count of ten or more. This chain uses TRBV3-1 with TRBJ2-7; 8 nucleotides line up with TRBD1. Germline V gives CDR1 LGHDT, CDR2 YNNKEL (reference sequence). J lost 0 bases, V lost 5 bases, and 9 bases had no gene match. This CDR3 is 16 amino acids long. Here the CDR3 reads CASSYTGTGFSYEQYF. In DNA, the CDR3 is TGTGCCAGCAGCTACACCGGGACAGGATTCTCCTACGAGCAGTACTTC.

This clonotype is deemed medium-sized. The CDR3 DNA sequence: TGCAGTGCCAGCCCAGCGAGCTCCTACGAGCAGTACTTC. Amino acids: CSASPASSYEQYF. The genes are TRBV20-1 and TRBJ2-7; no clear D gene. CDR1 and CDR2 from the germline V gene are DFQATT and SNEGSKA (reference sequence). Trimming took off 6 bases at V and 0 bases at J, with 12 bases between the two ends. This CDR3 is 13 amino acids long.

By share of the sample, this clonotype is medium-sized. This chain joins TRBV20-1 and TRBJ2-5, with TRBD2 matching 12 bases. Trimming cost V 8 bases and J 5 bases; bases outside gene matches: 9. CDR1 and CDR2 (germline): DFQATT, SNEGSKA (reference sequence). This CDR3 region has 14 residues. CDR3: CSTKTSGGVETQYF. CDR3 coding DNA: TGCAGTACCAAGACTAGCGGGGGTGTGGAGACCCAGTACTTC.

The table lists this clonotype with many counts. The V call is TRBV2, the J call TRBJ1-5; TRBD1 aligns across 9 bases. V lost 4 bases to trimming and J lost 5 bases; unmatched junction nucleotides: 6. This CDR3 region has 15 residues. Germline assignment: CDR1 SNHLY and CDR2 FYNNEI. The CDR3 DNA reads TGTGCCAGCAGTGGGGACAGGGTTTTTGATCAGCCCCAGCATTTT. Amino acids: CASSGDRVFDQPQHF. The full variable domain, rest sourced from reference TRBV2 and TRBJ1-5, is EPEVTQTPSHQVTQMGQEVILRCVPISNHLYFYWYRQILGQKVEFLVSFYNNEISEKSEIFDDQFSVERPDGSNFTLKIRSTKLEDSAMYFCASSGDRVFDQPQHFGDGTRLSIL.

The rearrangement uses TRBV3-1 and TRBJ1-1; TRBD1 might be the D (5 bases). The germline CDR1 and CDR2 sequences are LGHDT and YNNKEL (reference sequence). The CDR3 has 13 residues. The V end was cut by 4 bases, the J end by 5 bases, with 11 bases between. This CDR3 is CASSLSGRTEAFF. In DNA form, the CDR3 reads TGTGCCAGCAGCCTCTCAGGGAGGACTGAAGCTTTCTTT. Looking up the rest from reference TRBV3-1 and TRBJ1-1 gives the full variable domain: DTAVSQTPKYLVTQMGNDKSIKCEQNLGHDTMYWYKQDSKKFLKIMFSYNNKELIINETVPNRFSPKSPDKAHLNLHINSLELGDSAVYFCASSLSGRTEAFFGQGTRLTVV.

This clonotype was counted at least ten times. The genes are TRBV28 and TRBJ2-5; 8 nucleotides line up with TRBD2. This CDR3 is built from 15 residues. Germline V lookup: CDR1 MDHEN, CDR2 SYDVKM. V dropped 0 bases and J dropped 4; count of bases not matched to a gene: 4. The CDR3 spells CASSLWGTRGETQYF. The CDR3 DNA sequence: TGTGCCAGCAGTTTATGGGGGACTAGGGGAGAGACCCAGTACTTC. Supplemented by reference TRBV28 and TRBJ2-5, the full variable domain reads DVKVTQSSRYLVKRTGEKVFLECVQDMDHENMFWYRQDPGLGLRLIYFSYDVKMKEKGDIPEGYSVSREKKERFSLILESASTNQTSMYLCASSLWGTRGETQYFGPGTRLLVL.

This clonotype was recorded many times. The rearrangement joins TRBV7-2 to TRBJ2-1; D is possibly TRBD2 (7 bases). With 1 base removed from V and 8 bases from J, the gap between germline ends came to 15 bases. There are 15 residues in the CDR3. The germline V gene encodes CDR1 SGHTA and CDR2 FQGNSA. The CDR3 here is CASSLVAGAQHEQFF. In nucleotides, the CDR3 is TGTGCCAGCAGCTTAGTTGCGGGGGCCCAACATGAGCAGTTCTTC.

Within the sample, this clonotype is medium-sized (0.01 to 0.1%). The J gene is TRBJ2-5, the V gene TRBV6-5, with TRBD2 matching 7 bases. This CDR3 is 15 amino acids long. Trimming removed 0 bases from V and 5 bases from J; junction bases left unmatched: 6. Germline V CDR1 and CDR2: MNHEY, SVGAGI. The CDR3 DNA follows: TGTGCCAGCAGTTACTCTCCCCTGGGAGGGGAGACCCAGTACTTC. Encoded protein: CASSYSPLGGETQYF.

Ten or more counts support this clonotype. The chain recombines TRBV12-3 or TRBV12-4 with TRBJ2-3; a weak D match, TRBD2 (7 bases). The CDR3 contains 17 residues. Trimming cost V 2 bases and J 6 bases, with 21 bases left between them. The CDR3 sequence is CASSLYARGAVSDTQYF. The CDR3 nucleotides are TGTGCCAGCAGTTTATATGCCCGGGGGGCAGTGTCGGATACGCAGTATTTT.

This clonotype is termed medium-sized. The J gene is TRBJ2-3, the V gene TRBV11-2; a weak D match, TRBD2 (5 bases). The V gene lost 2 bases and the J gene lost 6 bases, with 12 bases spanning the gap. Germline CDR1 and CDR2: SGHAT and FQNNGV. This CDR3 spans 14 amino acids. The CDR3 sequence: CASSLLRELDTQYF. The CDR3 DNA sequence: TGTGCCAGCAGCTTATTAAGGGAGCTTGATACGCAGTATTTT.